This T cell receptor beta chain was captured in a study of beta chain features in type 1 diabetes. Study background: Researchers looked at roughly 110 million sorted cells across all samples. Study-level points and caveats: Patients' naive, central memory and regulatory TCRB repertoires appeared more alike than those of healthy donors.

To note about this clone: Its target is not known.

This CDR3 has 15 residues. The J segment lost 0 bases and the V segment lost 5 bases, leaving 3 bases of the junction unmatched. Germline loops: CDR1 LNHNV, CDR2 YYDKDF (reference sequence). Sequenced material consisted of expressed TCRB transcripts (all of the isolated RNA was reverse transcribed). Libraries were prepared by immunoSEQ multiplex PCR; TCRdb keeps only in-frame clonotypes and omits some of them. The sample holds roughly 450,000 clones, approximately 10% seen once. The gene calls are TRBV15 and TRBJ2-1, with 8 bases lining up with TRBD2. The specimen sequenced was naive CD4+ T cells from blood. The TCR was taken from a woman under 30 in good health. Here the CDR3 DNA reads TGTGCCACCAGCCAAAGCGGGAGCTCCTACAATGAGCAGTTCTTC. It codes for CATSQSGSSYNEQFF.